This paragraph reports one TCR beta chain. What it binds is not known. Libraries were prepared by immunoSEQ multiplex PCR; TCRdb keeps only in-frame clonotypes and omits some of them. The data hold under 1,500 clones, with about 85% observed a single time. The data stem from a study of brain metastases from non-small cell lung cancer. Study findings and constraints: In roughly 64% of brain metastases, T-cell clones were expanded compared with matched primary tumors.

Trimming shortened V by 3 bases and J by 8 bases, and 16 bases separated the two germline ends. Germline assignment: CDR1 KGHDR and CDR2 SFDVKD. This CDR3 has 15 residues. The chain carries TRBV24-1 and TRBJ2-4, with TRBD2 as a possible D gene (5 bases). The sample comprised tissue from a brain metastasis. The source of this sequence is a donor aged 40 or over with non-small cell lung cancer. Here the CDR3 reads CATSDPPGHGDIQYF. Here the CDR3 DNA reads TGTGCCACCAGTGATCCCCCCGGGCACGGGGACATTCAGTACTTC.